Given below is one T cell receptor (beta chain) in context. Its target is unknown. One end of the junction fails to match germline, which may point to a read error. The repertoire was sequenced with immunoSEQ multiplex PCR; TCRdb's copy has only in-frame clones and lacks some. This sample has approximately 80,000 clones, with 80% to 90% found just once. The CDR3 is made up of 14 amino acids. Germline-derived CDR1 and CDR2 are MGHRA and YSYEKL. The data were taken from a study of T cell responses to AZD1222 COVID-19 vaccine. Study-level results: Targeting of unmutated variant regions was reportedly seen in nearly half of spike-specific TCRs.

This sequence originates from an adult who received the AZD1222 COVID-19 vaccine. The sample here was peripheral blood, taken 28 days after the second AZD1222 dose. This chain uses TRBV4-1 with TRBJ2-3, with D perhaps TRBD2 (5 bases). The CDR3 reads CASSHPASIDTQYF. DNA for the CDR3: TGCGCCAGCAGCCATCCCGCTAGCATAGATACGCAGTATTTT.